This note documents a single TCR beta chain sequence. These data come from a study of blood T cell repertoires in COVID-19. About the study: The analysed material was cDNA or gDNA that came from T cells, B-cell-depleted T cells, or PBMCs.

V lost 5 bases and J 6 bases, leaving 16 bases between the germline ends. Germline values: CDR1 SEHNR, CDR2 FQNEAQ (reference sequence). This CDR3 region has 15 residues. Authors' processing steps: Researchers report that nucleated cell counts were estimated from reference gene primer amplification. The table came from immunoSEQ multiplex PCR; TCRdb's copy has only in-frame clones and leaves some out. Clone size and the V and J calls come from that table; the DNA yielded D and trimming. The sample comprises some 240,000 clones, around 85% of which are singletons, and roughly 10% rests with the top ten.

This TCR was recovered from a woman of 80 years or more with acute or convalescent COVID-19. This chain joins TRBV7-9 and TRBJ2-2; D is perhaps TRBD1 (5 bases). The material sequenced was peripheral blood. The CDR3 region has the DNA TGTGCCAGCAGCCCAGGGCGTACCTCACCCGGGGAGCTGTTTTTT. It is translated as CASSPGRTSPGELFF.